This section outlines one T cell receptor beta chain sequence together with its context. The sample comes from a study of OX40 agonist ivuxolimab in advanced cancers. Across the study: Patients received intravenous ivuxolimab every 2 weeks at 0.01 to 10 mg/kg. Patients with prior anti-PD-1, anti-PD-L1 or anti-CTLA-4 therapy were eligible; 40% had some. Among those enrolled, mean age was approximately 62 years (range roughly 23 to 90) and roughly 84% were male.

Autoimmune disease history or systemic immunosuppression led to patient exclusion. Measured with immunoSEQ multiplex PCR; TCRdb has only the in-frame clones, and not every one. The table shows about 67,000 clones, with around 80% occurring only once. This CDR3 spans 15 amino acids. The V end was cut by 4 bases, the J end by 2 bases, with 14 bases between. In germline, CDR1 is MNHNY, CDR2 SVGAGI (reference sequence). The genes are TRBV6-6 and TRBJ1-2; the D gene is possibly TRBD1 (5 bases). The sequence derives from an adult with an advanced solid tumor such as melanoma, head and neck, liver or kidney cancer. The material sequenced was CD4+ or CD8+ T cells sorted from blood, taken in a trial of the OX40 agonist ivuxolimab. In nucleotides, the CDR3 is TGTGCCAGCAGTTCCAACTTAGACAGAAACTATGGCTACACCTTC. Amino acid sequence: CASSSNLDRNYGYTF.